This is a list of T cell receptor beta chains from one sample in a study of cytomegalovirus exposure and HLA in healthy donors. TCRdb's copy holds only in-frame clones and misses some; the assay was immunoSEQ multiplex PCR. This table holds approximately 190,000 clones, roughly four fifths found once. The source material was PBMCs. The receptors originated from a woman under 30 in good health and CMV-seropositive. CDR3s include the opening cysteine and the closing phenylalanine or tryptophan. Fields, in order: D gene, clone size, V gene, J gene, CDR3 DNA, CDR3 protein. A D gene is named only where the DNA matches it firmly. Clone size appears in some rows only: once, few, many, or a class for an expanded clone.

D: -; size: -; V: TRBV19; J: TRBJ1-1; DNA: TGTGCCAGTAGTATGGCCCGCAGGGGGAACACTGAAGCTTTCTTT; CDR3: CASSMARRGNTEAFF
D: -; size: once; V: TRBV6-1; J: TRBJ2-1; DNA: TGTGCCAGCAGTGAAGCATCGGGGGGCCTGGGTGGGGAGCAGTTCTTC; CDR3: CASSEASGGLGGEQFF
D: -; size: -; V: TRBV25-1; J: TRBJ1-4; DNA: TGTGCCAGCAGTGAATGTATCCTATTAAATGAAAAACTGTTTTTT; CDR3: CASSECILLNEKLFF
D: TRBD2; size: -; V: TRBV2; J: TRBJ2-5; DNA: TGTGCCAGTCGTCGGAGCGGGGACCAAGAGACCCAGTACTTC; CDR3: CASRRSGDQETQYF
D: -; size: once; V: TRBV6-6; J: TRBJ1-5; DNA: TGTGCCAGCAGTCCCTCGGATCAGCCCCAGCATTTT; CDR3: CASSPSDQPQHF
D: -; size: -; V: TRBV5-5; J: TRBJ2-3; DNA: TGTGCCAGCAGGATCGGGACTCTGAGCACAGATACGCAGTATTTT; CDR3: CASRIGTLSTDTQYF
D: TRBD2; size: -; V: TRBV7-3; J: TRBJ2-2; DNA: TGTGCCAGCAGCTTAATAGCGGGGGTCGGGGAGCTGTTTTTT; CDR3: CASSLIAGVGELFF
D: TRBD2; size: -; V: TRBV19; J: TRBJ2-6; DNA: TGTGCCAGTAGTATGACCGCCTGGGGGGGCTCTGGGGCCAACGTCCTGACTTTC; CDR3: CASSMTAWGGSGANVLTF
D: TRBD2; size: -; V: TRBV4-2; J: TRBJ2-3; DNA: TGTGCCAGCAGCCAAGATTGGGCGGATAGCGGGGGGAGGGCAGATACGCAGTATTTT; CDR3: CASSQDWADSGGRADTQYF
D: -; size: -; V: TRBV2; J: TRBJ1-2; DNA: TGTGCCAGCAGTGAGGAGGTAAACTATGGCTACACCTTC; CDR3: CASSEEVNYGYTF
D: TRBD1; size: -; V: TRBV6-4; J: TRBJ2-3; DNA: TGTGCCAGCAGTGACTCAGGGGGCGGCACAGATACGCAGTATTTT; CDR3: CASSDSGGGTDTQYF
D: TRBD2; size: few; V: TRBV19; J: TRBJ2-5; DNA: TGTGCCAGTAGTTCTAGCGGCGCCCAAGAGACCCAGTACTTC; CDR3: CASSSSGAQETQYF
D: -; size: -; V: TRBV4-1; J: TRBJ1-2; DNA: TGCGCCAGCAGCCAGTGGAGTCTAGGTGGCTACACCTTC; CDR3: CASSQWSLGGYTF
D: TRBD2; size: -; V: TRBV4-1; J: TRBJ2-1; DNA: TGCGCCAGCAGCCCGACTAGCGGGGGGGCCGGTGAGCAGTTCTTC; CDR3: CASSPTSGGAGEQFF
D: TRBD1; size: -; V: TRBV19; J: TRBJ1-3; DNA: TGTGCCAGTAGTATTAATGCCCGGACAGGGGGAAACACCATATATTTT; CDR3: CASSINARTGGNTIYF
D: -; size: -; V: TRBV11-2; J: TRBJ2-3; DNA: TGTGCCAGCAGCATGGGCCCAAGCACAGATACGCAGTATTTT; CDR3: CASSMGPSTDTQYF
D: -; size: -; V: TRBV29-1; J: TRBJ2-5; DNA: TGCAGCGTTGGATGGGGCAGGGCGGCGGAGACCCAGTACTTC; CDR3: CSVGWGRAAETQYF
D: -; size: -; V: TRBV30; J: TRBJ2-2; DNA: TGTGCCTGGGGTGGTAGCCCCGGGGAGCTGTTTTTT; CDR3: CAWGGSPGELFF
D: -; size: once; V: TRBV2; J: TRBJ2-3; DNA: TGTGCCAGCAGTGAAGGGACATCGACCCTCACAGATACGCAGTATTTT; CDR3: CASSEGTSTLTDTQYF
D: -; size: few; V: TRBV29-1; J: TRBJ2-7; DNA: TGCAGCGTTGAGGCCTCGCTTGGTCCTTCCTACGAGCAGTACTTC; CDR3: CSVEASLGPSYEQYF
D: -; size: -; V: TRBV19; J: TRBJ1-2; DNA: TGTGCCAGTAGTACACCCGGGACTGCTAACTATGGCTACACCTTC; CDR3: CASSTPGTANYGYTF
D: TRBD2; size: -; V: TRBV5-1; J: TRBJ2-3; DNA: TGCGCCAGCACCCGGACTAGCGGGTACGGTAATACGCAGTATTTT; CDR3: CASTRTSGYGNTQYF
D: -; size: -; V: TRBV7-8; J: TRBJ1-5; DNA: TGTGCCAGCAGCTTAGCGCTTGGGGCCGGGCAGCCCCAGCATTTT; CDR3: CASSLALGAGQPQHF
D: TRBD1; size: -; V: TRBV9; J: TRBJ1-5; DNA: TGTGCCAGCAGCGTACAGGGGGCTTCCCCCCAGCATTTT; CDR3: CASSVQGASPQHF
D: TRBD2; size: -; V: TRBV6-5; J: TRBJ2-7; DNA: TGTGCCAGCAGTTACTCGAGGCGGGGGGGGACAGAGCAGTACTTC; CDR3: CASSYSRRGGTEQYF
D: -; size: few; V: TRBV10-3; J: TRBJ2-7; DNA: TGTGCCATCAGTGCACGTGGGGAGGCCTACGAGCAGTACTTC; CDR3: CAISARGEAYEQYF
D: TRBD2; size: -; V: TRBV7-2; J: TRBJ2-1; DNA: TGTGCCAGCAGCTTTGTCGGGGGGGCCGCCCCCAATGAGCAGTTCTTC; CDR3: CASSFVGGAAPNEQFF
D: -; size: -; V: TRBV5-1; J: TRBJ1-3; DNA: TGCGCCAGCAGCCCGGAGGGGCGATACTCTGGAAACACCATATATTTT; CDR3: CASSPEGRYSGNTIYF
D: TRBD1; size: -; V: TRBV9; J: TRBJ1-2; DNA: TGTGCCAGCAGCGTCCACCCGGGACAGATGTACCTTGGCGGCTACACCTTC; CDR3: CASSVHPGQMYLGGYTF
D: -; size: -; V: TRBV7-6; J: TRBJ1-1; DNA: TGTGCCAGCAGGGGAGGGCTGGGGGGCACTGAAGCTTTCTTT; CDR3: CASRGGLGGTEAFF
D: TRBD2; size: -; V: TRBV7-6; J: TRBJ2-1; DNA: TGTGCCAGCAGCTTAGTCCAGCTCATGGGGGGGGGCTACAATGAGCAGTTCTTC; CDR3: CASSLVQLMGGGYNEQFF
D: -; size: -; V: TRBV19; J: TRBJ2-4; DNA: TGTGCCACCAGAGGGCAAGCCAAAAACATTCAGTACTTC; CDR3: CATRGQAKNIQYF
D: TRBD1; size: -; V: TRBV19; J: TRBJ2-1; DNA: TGTGCCAGCGATACCGGGACAGGGGTCTACAATGAGCAGTTCTTC; CDR3: CASDTGTGVYNEQFF
D: -; size: -; V: TRBV4-1; J: TRBJ1-2; DNA: TGCGCCAGCAGCGCAAACAGGGCCTATGGCTACACCTTC; CDR3: CASSANRAYGYTF
D: TRBD1; size: -; V: TRBV6-5; J: TRBJ1-1; DNA: TGTGCCAGTGGGGACAGCATGAACACTGAAGCTTTCTTT; CDR3: CASGDSMNTEAFF
D: TRBD1; size: -; V: TRBV19; J: TRBJ1-6; DNA: TGTGCCAGTAGCACAGGGGGGCCCCTCCACTTT; CDR3: CASSTGGPLHF
D: TRBD1; size: -; V: TRBV27; J: TRBJ1-2; DNA: TGTGCCAGCAGTCTCCCCGGACAGGGTAGTGGCTACACCTTC; CDR3: CASSLPGQGSGYTF
D: TRBD1; size: -; V: TRBV28; J: TRBJ1-4; DNA: TGTGCCAGCAGTCCCCCCCGGGACAGGGGGAATGGAAAACTGTTTTTT; CDR3: CASSPPRDRGNGKLFF
D: -; size: -; V: TRBV28; J: TRBJ1-1; DNA: TGTGCCAGCAGTTTCATGGAGTTGAGGTACACTGAAGCTTTCTTT; CDR3: CASSFMELRYTEAFF
D: TRBD2; size: -; V: TRBV5-4; J: TRBJ2-5; DNA: TGTGCCAGCAGCTGGGGACTAGCCGCGGAGACCCAGTACTTC; CDR3: CASSWGLAAETQYF
D: -; size: -; V: TRBV27; J: TRBJ2-3; DNA: TGTGCCAGCAGTACCACCCCAGGGGCAGTTATACATACGCAGTATTTT; CDR3: CASSTTPGAVIHTQYF
D: TRBD1; size: once; V: TRBV12-5; J: TRBJ2-7; DNA: TGTGCTAGTGGTCCCGGACAGGGGGACTACGAGCAGTACTTC; CDR3: CASGPGQGDYEQYF
D: TRBD1; size: -; V: TRBV30; J: TRBJ2-1; DNA: TGTGCCTGGGCCACACAGGGGGGAAATGAGCAGTTCTTC; CDR3: CAWATQGGNEQFF
D: TRBD1; size: -; V: TRBV7-2; J: TRBJ2-5; DNA: TGTGCCAGCAGCCTACGGACAGGGGGCAGAGAGACCCAGTACTTC; CDR3: CASSLRTGGRETQYF
D: TRBD2; size: -; V: TRBV5-3; J: TRBJ2-5; DNA: TGTGCCAGAAGCCGGAGCCTGACTAGCGGGGGTAAAGAGACCCAGTACTTC; CDR3: CARSRSLTSGGKETQYF